A single sample is the source of the 27 T cell receptor beta chains below, sequenced in a study of blood T cell repertoires in COVID-19 (dated by TCRdb to between 2020 and 2021). Libraries came from the immunoSEQ multiplex PCR assay. The immuneACCESS repertoire file appears here via TCRdb, limited to in-frame rearrangements. These files lack a portion of the clones; in checked studies, under half of the deficit traces to unresolved V genes, and the cause of the others is not known. The sample has tens of thousands of clones on record, roughly 94% of them singletons. 4.1% of the sample belongs to the ten largest clones. Sequencing was done on a sample of peripheral blood. The receptors originated from a human donor with active COVID-19. The donor label of this sample is uncertain.

The CDR3 protein is CASSSFGGEQYF. In nucleotides, the CDR3 is TGTGCCAGCAGTTCCTTCGGGGGCGAGCAGTACTTC. The chain has TRBV6-6 and TRBJ2-7; possible D gene TRBD2, 6 bases. The length of the CDR3 is 12 residues. Germline loops: CDR1 MNHNY, CDR2 SVGAGI (reference sequence). Trimming took 4 bases from V and 6 from J, leaving 10 bases between them.

J is TRBJ2-7 and V is TRBV11-2; a weak D match, TRBD2 (5 bases). CDR3 length equals 14 residues. Germline CDR1 and CDR2: SGHAT and FQNNGV. The V end was cut by 5 bases, the J end by 5 bases, with 16 bases between. The CDR3 coding sequence is TGTGCCAGCAGCCGGTCAATAACTAGAGACGAGCAGTACTTC. Amino acids: CASSRSITRDEQYF.

The V and J genes are TRBV18 and TRBJ2-3; TRBD2 aligns across 12 bases. In germline, CDR1 is KGHSH, CDR2 LQKENI. CDR3 length: 16 residues. The trim removed 3 bases at V and 10 bases at J, leaving 11 bases unmatched. The CDR3 protein is CASSPPGLAGGSAQYF. The CDR3 bases are TGTGCCAGCTCACCCCCTGGGCTAGCGGGGGGGTCTGCGCAGTATTTT.

This clone has just a few counts. This chain uses TRBV5-4 with TRBJ1-5; D unresolved. The CDR3 loop spans 15 amino acids. Germline loops: CDR1 SGHNT, CDR2 YYREEE (reference sequence). V lost 0 bases, J lost 4 bases, and 11 bases lay in between. In DNA, the CDR3 is TGTGCCAGCAGCTTGGACATGGGCTGGAATCAGCCCCAGCATTTT. This translates into CASSLDMGWNQPQHF.

The chain uses TRBV11-3 and TRBJ2-7; 7 bases align to TRBD1. With 1 base clipped from V and 4 bases from J, the junction kept 10 bases outside the gene matches. CDR3 length: 16 amino acids. Germline V gene lookup returns CDR1 SGHNT and CDR2 YENEEA. CDR3 sequence reads: CASSLAGQPISYEQYF. Here the CDR3 DNA reads TGTGCCAGCAGCTTAGCGGGACAGCCCATCTCGTACGAGCAGTACTTC.

J is TRBJ2-3 and V is TRBV27, with a possible D match to TRBD1 (5 bases). The CDR3 contains 14 residues. V was pared by 6 bases and J by 4 bases, with 14 bases between. Germline-derived CDR1 and CDR2 are MNHEY and SMNVEV (reference sequence). The CDR3 here is CASRPLGRPDTQYF. The CDR3 nucleotides are TGTGCCAGCAGGCCCCTGGGGCGGCCAGATACGCAGTATTTT.

The DNA of the CDR3 is TGTGCCAGCAGTGCACAGGGATCCGAGCAGTACTTC. It is translated as CASSAQGSEQYF. The chain links TRBV27 to TRBJ2-7; TRBD1 might be the D (6 bases). There are 12 residues in the CDR3. The germline V gene has CDR1 MNHEY and CDR2 SMNVEV (reference sequence). V was clipped by 5 bases and J by 6 bases, with 11 bases between them.

The sample holds a few counts of this clone. V gene TRBV29-1 combines with J gene TRBJ1-5, with 8 positions matching TRBD1. CDR1 and CDR2 (germline): SQVTM, ANQGSEA. The CDR3 contains 13 residues. J lost 6 bases, V lost 4 bases, and 5 bases had no gene match. Here the CDR3 reads CSVVDRVGQPQHF. The CDR3 DNA follows: TGCAGCGTTGTGGACAGGGTAGGTCAGCCCCAGCATTTT.

The genes are TRBV5-8 and TRBJ2-7; D may be TRBD2 (5 bases). Germline V gene lookup returns CDR1 SGHTS and CDR2 YDEGEE. The CDR3 runs to 18 residues. V was shortened by 4 bases and J by 0 bases, with 23 bases between the two germline ends. This CDR3 reads CASSRIKIALIHSYEQYF. The CDR3 coding sequence is TGTGCCAGCAGCCGCATTAAAATAGCGCTGATACACTCCTACGAGCAGTACTTC.

This rearrangement joins TRBV12-5 to TRBJ1-1, with 7 bases lining up with TRBD1. Trimming cost V 5 bases and J 8 bases; bases outside gene matches: 8. CDR3 length: 13 residues. Germline V lookup: CDR1 LGHNT, CDR2 FRNRAP. CDR3 protein: CASGTGVSPEAFF. The CDR3 nucleotides read TGTGCTAGTGGTACAGGGGTTTCCCCCGAAGCTTTCTTT.

The J gene is TRBJ2-1, the V gene TRBV6-4; 8 bases align to TRBD1. V lost 4 bases to trimming and J lost 7 bases; unmatched junction nucleotides: 0. Germline V lookup: CDR1 MRHNA, CDR2 SNTAGT. The CDR3 has 12 residues. The CDR3 DNA is TGTGCCAGCAGTGGACAGGGGAATGAGCAGTTCTTC. It translates to CASSGQGNEQFF.

The rearrangement uses TRBV6-4 and TRBJ2-1, with 8 positions matching TRBD1. Losses at the gene ends were 0 bases for V and 6 bases for J; bases not matched to a gene: 1. The CDR3 runs 14 residues. Germline assignment: CDR1 MRHNA and CDR2 SNTAGT. The CDR3 DNA sequence: TGTGCCAGCAGTGACTCCGGGACAGGCAATGAGCAGTTCTTC. This translates into CASSDSGTGNEQFF.

V usage is TRBV5-1 and J usage is TRBJ1-5, with TRBD1 as a possible D gene (6 bases). Germline CDR1 SGHRS, CDR2 YFSETQ. The CDR3 spans 13 residues. Deletions cut 5 bases from V and 2 bases from J, with 8 bases between. The CDR3, as DNA: TGCGCCAGCAGTTACAGGGGCAATCAGCCCCAGCATTTT. Its protein product is CASSYRGNQPQHF. Drawing the rest from reference TRBV5-1 and TRBJ1-5, the complete variable domain is KAGVTQTPRYLIKTRGQQVTLSCSPISGHRSVSWYQQTPGQGLQFLFEYFSETQRNKGNFPGRFSGRQFSNSRSEMNVSTLELGDSALYLCASSYRGNQPQHFGDGTRLSIL.

The genes are TRBV24-1 and TRBJ1-5, with a weak D call TRBD1 (6 bases). The CDR3 totals 14 residues. V was pared by 9 bases and J by 3 bases, with 14 bases between. Per the germline V gene, CDR1 is KGHDR and CDR2 is SFDVKD. CDR3 bases: TGTGCCACCCAACGTCGGGGGGCCAATCAGCCCCAGCATTTT. As protein: CATQRRGANQPQHF.

Here the CDR3 DNA reads TGCAGCGTTGAGCAAGGGCAGGGCAATGGCTACACCTTC. This encodes CSVEQGQGNGYTF. The chain links TRBV29-1 to TRBJ1-2; D possibly corresponds to TRBD1 (5 bases). CDR1 and CDR2 (germline): SQVTM, ANQGSEA. The CDR3 contains 13 residues. With 3 bases removed from V and 6 bases from J, the gap between germline ends came to 14 bases. Looking up the rest from reference TRBV29-1 and TRBJ1-2 gives the full variable domain: SAVISQKPSRDICQRGTSLTIQCQVDSQVTMMFWYRQQPGQSLTLIATANQGSEATYESGFVIDKFPISRPNLTFSTLTVSNMSPEDSSIYLCSVEQGQGNGYTFGSGTRLTVV.

This rearrangement joins TRBV7-9 to TRBJ2-7; D is possibly TRBD2 (6 bases). Germline loops: CDR1 SEHNR, CDR2 FQNEAQ (reference sequence). Trimming removed 0 bases from V and 2 bases from J, with 8 bases in between. This CDR3 has 14 residues. The DNA for the CDR3 is TGTGCCAGCAGCTTAGCTAGCGGTACCTACGAGCAGTACTTC. This encodes CASSLASGTYEQYF.

The J gene is TRBJ1-5, the V gene TRBV6-2 or TRBV6-3, with TRBD1 identical over 7 bases. CDR1 is MNHEY and CDR2 is SVGEGT in the germline V gene. V lost 2 bases to trimming and J lost 3 bases; unmatched junction nucleotides: 4. The CDR3 is made up of 15 amino acids. CDR3 region: CASSYGQVNNQPQHF. CDR3 DNA: TGTGCCAGCAGTTACGGACAGGTCAACAATCAGCCCCAGCATTTT.

This chain connects TRBV5-8 to TRBJ1-5, with D tentatively TRBD1 (6 bases). V lost 6 bases and J lost 1, with 17 bases in between. Germline-derived CDR1 and CDR2 are SGHTS and YDEGEE. The CDR3 consists of 16 residues. The CDR3 region has the DNA TGTGCCAGCACCCTTTCTGAGGGGGTCAGCAATCAGCCCCAGCATTTT. Its translation is CASTLSEGVSNQPQHF. Filled out from reference TRBV5-8 and TRBJ1-5, the complete variable domain reads EAGVTQSPTHLIKTRGQQATLRCSPISGHTSVYWYQQALGLGLQFLLWYDEGEERNRGNFPPRFSGRQFPNYSSELNVNALELEDSALYLCASTLSEGVSNQPQHFGDGTRLSIL.

The chain carries TRBV19 and TRBJ2-3; D gene uncertain. The CDR3 is made up of 14 amino acids. With 5 bases removed from V and 1 base from J, the gap between germline ends came to 10 bases. Germline V CDR1 and CDR2: LNHDA, SQIVND (reference sequence). CDR3 protein: CASSEVRGTDTQYF. The CDR3 nucleotides are TGTGCCAGTAGTGAGGTCCGGGGCACAGATACGCAGTATTTT.

This chain joins TRBV7-9 and TRBJ2-3; possibly TRBD1 for D (7 bases). The CDR3 runs to 13 residues. V lost 5 bases, J lost 4 bases, and 10 bases lay in between. CDR1 SEHNR and CDR2 FQNEAQ come from the germline V gene (reference sequence). DNA of the CDR3: TGTGCCAGCAGCGACAGGGAGGCAGATACGCAGTATTTT. Its translation is CASSDREADTQYF.

The chain uses TRBV7-2 and TRBJ2-1; D might be TRBD2 (5 bases). Trimming left V 1 base short and J 9 bases short, with 19 bases between. CDR1 and CDR2 (germline): SGHTA, FQGNSA. The CDR3 is 16 residues long. The CDR3 spells CASSLERDSIFSEQFF. Here the CDR3 DNA reads TGTGCCAGCAGCTTAGAGAGGGATTCTATCTTTAGTGAGCAGTTCTTC.

The gene calls are TRBV29-1 and TRBJ1-1, with D uncertain. Between the trimmed V and J ends, which lost 6 bases and 4 bases, there was a span of 12 bases. The V gene's germline CDR1 is SQVTM and CDR2 ANQGSEA. The CDR3 is 12 residues long. The CDR3 coding sequence is TGCAGCGTCTACATATCAGGCACTGAAGCTTTCTTT. Amino acid sequence: CSVYISGTEAFF.

This chain joins TRBV27 and TRBJ2-6, with 8 bases matching TRBD2. The CDR3 runs 16 residues. V lost 2 bases, J lost 2 bases, and 2 bases stayed unmatched. Germline CDR1 reads MNHEY; CDR2 reads SMNVEV (reference sequence). The CDR3: CASSLRTSPGANVLTF. The CDR3 DNA reads as TGTGCCAGCAGTTTACGGACTAGCCCTGGGGCCAACGTCCTGACTTTC.

The genes are TRBV28 and TRBJ1-5, with D possibly being TRBD1 (6 bases). V gave up 4 bases and J gave up 2 bases, with 9 bases separating them. The CDR3 spans 14 residues. CDR1 and CDR2 (germline): MDHEN, SYDVKM. The CDR3 DNA is TGTGCCAGCAGTTGGGGGCTCGGCAATCAGCCCCAGCATTTT. It encodes CASSWGLGNQPQHF.

The chain has TRBV13 and TRBJ2-5; 8 bases align to TRBD1. The V gene's germline CDR1 is PRHDT and CDR2 FYEKMQ (reference sequence). This CDR3 spans 13 amino acids. Trimming removed 4 bases from V and 7 bases from J; junction bases left unmatched: 5. CDR3 DNA: TGTGCCAGCAGCTCCGGACAGGGTGGGACCCAGTACTTC. As protein: CASSSGQGGTQYF.

This clone occurred a few times. The J gene is TRBJ2-7, the V gene TRBV7-9; tentatively, D is TRBD1 (6 bases). CDR3 length: 13 amino acids. From germline, CDR1 is SEHNR and CDR2 FQNEAQ (reference sequence). V shed 8 bases and J shed 0 bases, with 11 bases lying between them. The CDR3 sequence: CASDDRSSYEQYF. The DNA for the CDR3 is TGTGCCAGCGATGACAGGAGCTCCTACGAGCAGTACTTC.

The V gene is TRBV7-9, the J gene TRBJ1-1; no clear D gene. Germline assignment: CDR1 SEHNR and CDR2 FQNEAQ (reference sequence). Trimming cost V 7 bases and J 5 bases, with 11 bases left between them. This CDR3 has 12 amino acids. For the CDR3, the DNA is TGTGCCAGCAAACGGGATAGGACTGAAGCTTTCTTT. Protein: CASKRDRTEAFF.